What follows describes a single TCR beta chain. Its specificity is not known. It was by 5' RACE with UMI labels that the TRB cDNA libraries were prepared. TCRdb reprocessed the 5' RACE reads and keeps a single row for each CDR3 protein, giving no DNA. Its table lists roughly 140,000 distinct CDR3 sequences. These data come from a study of CXCR3-negative and CXCR3-positive naive CD8 T cells. Overall study results and limits: Comparison of naive cells showed more hydrophobic TRB CDR3s in CXCR3-positive than in CXCR3-negative naive cells.

Per the germline V gene, CDR1 is MNHEY and CDR2 is SVGAGI. CDR3 size: 15 residues. This TCR came from a human donor in good health. Some clones in this sample may be carry-over from other donors' samples. V gene TRBV6-5 combines with J gene TRBJ2-3; the TCRdb call, TRBD2, lacks DNA for checking. Sequencing used naive CXCR3+ CD8+ T cells from blood. The subset: CD45RO-CCR7+CD27+CD95- naive CD8+ T cells expressing CXCR3 (TNR3+). This CDR3 is CANNLLAGGTDTQYF.